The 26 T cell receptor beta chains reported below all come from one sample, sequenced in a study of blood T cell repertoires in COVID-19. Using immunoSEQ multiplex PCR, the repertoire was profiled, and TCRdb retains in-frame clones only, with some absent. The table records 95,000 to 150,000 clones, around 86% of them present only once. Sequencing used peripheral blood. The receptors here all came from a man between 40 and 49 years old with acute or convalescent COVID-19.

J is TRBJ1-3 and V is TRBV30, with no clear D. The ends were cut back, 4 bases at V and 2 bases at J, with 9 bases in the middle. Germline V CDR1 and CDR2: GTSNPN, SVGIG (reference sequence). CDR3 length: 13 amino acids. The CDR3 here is CAWNGLTGNTIYF. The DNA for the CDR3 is TGTGCCTGGAACGGACTGACTGGAAACACCATATATTTT.

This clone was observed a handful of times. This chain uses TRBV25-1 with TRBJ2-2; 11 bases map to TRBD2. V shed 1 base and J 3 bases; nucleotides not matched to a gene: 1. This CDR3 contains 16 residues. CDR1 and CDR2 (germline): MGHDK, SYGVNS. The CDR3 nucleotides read TGTGCCAGCAGTGAATTGGGACTAGCGGACACCGGGGAGCTGTTTTTT. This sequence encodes CASSELGLADTGELFF.

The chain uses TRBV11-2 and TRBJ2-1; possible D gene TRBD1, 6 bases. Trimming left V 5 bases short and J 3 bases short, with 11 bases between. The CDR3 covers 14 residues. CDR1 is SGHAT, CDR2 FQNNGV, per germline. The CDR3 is CASSRGRGYNEQFF. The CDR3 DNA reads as TGTGCCAGCAGCCGGGGCAGGGGCTACAATGAGCAGTTCTTC.

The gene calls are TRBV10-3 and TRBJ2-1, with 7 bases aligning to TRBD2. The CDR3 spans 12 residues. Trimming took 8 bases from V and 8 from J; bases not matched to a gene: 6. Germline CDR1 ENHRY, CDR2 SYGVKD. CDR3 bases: TGTGCCATCTTGGGGGGGGGTGATGAGCAGTTCTTC. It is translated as CAILGGGDEQFF.

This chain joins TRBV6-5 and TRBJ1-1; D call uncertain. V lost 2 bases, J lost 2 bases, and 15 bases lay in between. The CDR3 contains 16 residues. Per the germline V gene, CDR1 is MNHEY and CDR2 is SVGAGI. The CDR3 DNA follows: TGTGCCAGCAGTTACACCCCGACAATGAGAAACACTGAAGCTTTCTTT. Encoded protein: CASSYTPTMRNTEAFF.

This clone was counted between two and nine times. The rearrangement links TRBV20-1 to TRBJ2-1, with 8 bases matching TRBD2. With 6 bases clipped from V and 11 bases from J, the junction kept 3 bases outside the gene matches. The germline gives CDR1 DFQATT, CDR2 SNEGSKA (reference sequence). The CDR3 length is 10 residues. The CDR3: CSAGGAKQFF. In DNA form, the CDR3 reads TGCAGTGCCGGGGGGGCAAAGCAGTTCTTC.

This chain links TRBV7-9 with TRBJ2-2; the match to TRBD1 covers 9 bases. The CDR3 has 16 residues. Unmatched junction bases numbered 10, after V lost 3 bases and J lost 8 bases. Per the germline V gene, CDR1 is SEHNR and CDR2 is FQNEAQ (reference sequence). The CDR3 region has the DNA TGTGCCAGCAGCTTCCCGGGACAGGGAATAGTTGGGGAGCTGTTTTTT. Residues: CASSFPGQGIVGELFF.

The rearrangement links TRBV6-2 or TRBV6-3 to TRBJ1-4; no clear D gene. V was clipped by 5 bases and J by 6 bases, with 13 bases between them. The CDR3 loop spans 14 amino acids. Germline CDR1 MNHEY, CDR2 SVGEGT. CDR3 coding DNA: TGTGCCAGCAGTCACGACTCCCGGCATGAAAAACTGTTTTTT. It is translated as CASSHDSRHEKLFF.

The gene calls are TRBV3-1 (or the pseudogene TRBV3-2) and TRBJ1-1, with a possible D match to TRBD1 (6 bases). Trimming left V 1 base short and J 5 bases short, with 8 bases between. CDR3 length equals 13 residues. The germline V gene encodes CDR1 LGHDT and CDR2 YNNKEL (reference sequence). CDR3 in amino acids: CASSQARGTEAFF. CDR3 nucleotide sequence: TGTGCCAGCAGCCAAGCGAGGGGGACTGAAGCTTTCTTT.

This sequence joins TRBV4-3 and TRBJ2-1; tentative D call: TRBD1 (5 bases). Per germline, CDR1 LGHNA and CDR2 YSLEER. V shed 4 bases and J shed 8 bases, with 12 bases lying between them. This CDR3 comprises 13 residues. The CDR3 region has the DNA TGCGCCAGCAGCCTTGATAGGGGTTATGAGCAGTTCTTC. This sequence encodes CASSLDRGYEQFF.

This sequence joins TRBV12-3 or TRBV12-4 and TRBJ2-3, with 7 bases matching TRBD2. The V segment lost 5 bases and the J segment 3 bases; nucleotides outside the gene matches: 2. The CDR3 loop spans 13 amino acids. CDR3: CASSRTRTDTQYF. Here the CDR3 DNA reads TGTGCCAGCAGTCGGACTAGAACAGATACGCAGTATTTT.

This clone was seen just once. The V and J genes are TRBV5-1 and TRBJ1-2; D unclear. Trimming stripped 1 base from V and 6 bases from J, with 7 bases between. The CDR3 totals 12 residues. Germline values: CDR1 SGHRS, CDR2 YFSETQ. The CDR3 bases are TGCGCCAGCAGCTTGAACAGCAATGGCTACACCTTC. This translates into CASSLNSNGYTF. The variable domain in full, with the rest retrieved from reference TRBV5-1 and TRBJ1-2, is KAGVTQTPRYLIKTRGQQVTLSCSPISGHRSVSWYQQTPGQGLQFLFEYFSETQRNKGNFPGRFSGRQFSNSRSEMNVSTLELGDSALYLCASSLNSNGYTFGSGTRLTVV.

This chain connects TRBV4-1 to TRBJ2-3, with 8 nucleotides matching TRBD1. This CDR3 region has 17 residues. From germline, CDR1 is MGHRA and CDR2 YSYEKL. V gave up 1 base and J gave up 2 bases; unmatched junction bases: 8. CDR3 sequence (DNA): TGCGCCAGCAGCCAAGCCTTCCGGACAGGGACCACAGATACGCAGTATTTT. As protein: CASSQAFRTGTTDTQYF.

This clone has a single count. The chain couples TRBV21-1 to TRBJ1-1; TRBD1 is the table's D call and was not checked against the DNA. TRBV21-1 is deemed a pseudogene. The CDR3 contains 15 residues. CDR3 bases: TGTGCCAGCAGCAAAATCCCGACAGGGTACACTGAAGCTTTCTTT. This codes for CASSKIPTGYTEAFF.

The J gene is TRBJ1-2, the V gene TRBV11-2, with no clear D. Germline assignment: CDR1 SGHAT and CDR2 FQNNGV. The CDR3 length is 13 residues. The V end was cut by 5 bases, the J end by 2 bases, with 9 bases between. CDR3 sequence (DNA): TGTGCCAGCAGCATCAGTCCCAACTATGGCTACACCTTC. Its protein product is CASSISPNYGYTF.

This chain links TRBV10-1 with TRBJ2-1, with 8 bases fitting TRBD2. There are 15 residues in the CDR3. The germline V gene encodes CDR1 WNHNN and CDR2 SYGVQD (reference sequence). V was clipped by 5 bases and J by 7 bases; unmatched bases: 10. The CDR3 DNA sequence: TGCGCCAGCAGTTATCGACCGGGACTAGATAATGAGCAGTTCTTC. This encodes CASSYRPGLDNEQFF.

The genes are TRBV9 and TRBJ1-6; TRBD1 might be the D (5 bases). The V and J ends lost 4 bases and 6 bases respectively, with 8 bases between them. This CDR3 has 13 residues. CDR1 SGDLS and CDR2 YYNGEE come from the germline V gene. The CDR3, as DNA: TGTGCCAGCAGCAGGGACTCTAATTCACCCCTCCACTTT. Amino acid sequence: CASSRDSNSPLHF.

CDR3 region: CASTPTGGTEQFF. In DNA form, the CDR3 reads TGTGCCAGCACCCCGACAGGGGGTACTGAGCAGTTCTTC. The V and J genes are TRBV12-3 or TRBV12-4 and TRBJ2-1, with 9 positions matching TRBD1. The junction had 7 bases not matched to a gene; V was cut back by 7 bases and J by 9 bases. This CDR3 region has 13 residues.

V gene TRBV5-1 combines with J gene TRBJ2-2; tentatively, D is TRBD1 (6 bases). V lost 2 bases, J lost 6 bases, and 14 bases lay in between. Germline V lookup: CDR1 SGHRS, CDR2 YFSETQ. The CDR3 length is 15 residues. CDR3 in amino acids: CASSFSRGPAGELFF. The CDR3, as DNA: TGCGCCAGCAGCTTCAGCAGGGGACCCGCCGGGGAGCTGTTTTTT.

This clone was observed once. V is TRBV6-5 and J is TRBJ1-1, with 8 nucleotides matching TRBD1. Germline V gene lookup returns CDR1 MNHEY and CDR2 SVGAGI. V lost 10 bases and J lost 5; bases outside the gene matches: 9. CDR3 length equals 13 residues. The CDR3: CATGQGRWTEAFF. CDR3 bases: TGTGCCACCGGACAGGGAAGGTGGACTGAAGCTTTCTTT.

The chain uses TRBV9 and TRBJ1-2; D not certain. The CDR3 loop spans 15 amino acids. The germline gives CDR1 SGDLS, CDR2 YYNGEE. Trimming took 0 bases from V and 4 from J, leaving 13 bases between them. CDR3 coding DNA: TGTGCCAGCAGCGTAGGCCAAGGGAGTCCCTATGGCTACACCTTC. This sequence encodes CASSVGQGSPYGYTF. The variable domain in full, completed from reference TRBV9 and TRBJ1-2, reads DSGVTQTPKHLITATGQRVTLRCSPRSGDLSVYWYQQSLDQGLQFLIQYYNGEERAKGNILERFSAQQFPDLHSELNLSSLELGDSALYFCASSVGQGSPYGYTFGSGTRLTVV.

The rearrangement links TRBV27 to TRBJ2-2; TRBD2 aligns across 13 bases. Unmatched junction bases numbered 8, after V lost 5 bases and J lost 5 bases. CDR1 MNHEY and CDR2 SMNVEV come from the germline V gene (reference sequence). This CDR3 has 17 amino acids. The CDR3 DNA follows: TGTGCCAGCAGTACCGGACTAGCGGGAGTCTGGACCGGGGAGCTGTTTTTT. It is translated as CASSTGLAGVWTGELFF.

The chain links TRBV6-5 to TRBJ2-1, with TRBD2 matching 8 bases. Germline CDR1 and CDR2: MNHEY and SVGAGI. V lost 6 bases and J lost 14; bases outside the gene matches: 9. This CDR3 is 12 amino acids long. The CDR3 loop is CASSRPGGREFF. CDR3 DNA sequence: TGTGCCAGCAGCCGCCCGGGGGGGCGGGAGTTCTTC.

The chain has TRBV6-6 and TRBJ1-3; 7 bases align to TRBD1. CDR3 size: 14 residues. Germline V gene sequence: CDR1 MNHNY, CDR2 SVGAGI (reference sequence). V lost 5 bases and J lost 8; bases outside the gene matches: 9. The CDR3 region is CASSVTGFSHTIYF. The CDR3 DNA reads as TGTGCCAGCAGTGTGACAGGGTTCAGCCACACCATATATTTT.

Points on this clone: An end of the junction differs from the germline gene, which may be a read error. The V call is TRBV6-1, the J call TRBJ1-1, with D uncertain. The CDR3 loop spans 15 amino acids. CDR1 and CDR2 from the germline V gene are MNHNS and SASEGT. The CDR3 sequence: CASSEAPQLNTEAFF. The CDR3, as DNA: TGTGCCAGCAGCGAAGCGCCACAGTTGAACACTGAAGCTTTCTTT.

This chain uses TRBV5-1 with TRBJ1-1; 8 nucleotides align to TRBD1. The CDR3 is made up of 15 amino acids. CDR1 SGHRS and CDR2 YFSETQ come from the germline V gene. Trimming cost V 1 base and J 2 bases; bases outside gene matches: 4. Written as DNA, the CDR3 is TGCGCCAGCAGCTTGTTTCCAGGGGGCAACACTGAAGCTTTCTTT. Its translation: CASSLFPGGNTEAFF.